What follows is one T cell receptor beta chain and its context. Its specificity is unknown. Germline assignment: CDR1 SGHRS and CDR2 YFSETQ. Trimming left V 0 bases short and J 2 bases short, with 12 bases between. CDR3 length: 15 amino acids. This sample stems from a study of OX40 agonist ivuxolimab in advanced cancers. Study overall: With ivuxolimab, an agonistic anti-OX40 (CD134) antibody, patients were treated.

TCRdb's copy holds only in-frame clones and misses some; the assay was immunoSEQ multiplex PCR. Of tens of thousands of clones listed, 75% to 95% are singletons. Whole-study findings and limits: With doses of 0.1-3.0 mg/kg, partial responders showed among the lowest clonal expansion.

The TCR comes from an adult with an advanced solid tumor such as melanoma, head and neck, liver or kidney cancer. This sample comprised CD4+ or CD8+ T cells sorted from blood, obtained in a trial of the OX40 agonist ivuxolimab. The chain joins TRBV5-1 to TRBJ2-7, with D possibly matching TRBD2 (6 bases). In DNA, the CDR3 is TGCGCCAGCAGCTTGGAAGGTAGCGGTGCCTACGAGCAGTACTTC. Encoded protein: CASSLEGSGAYEQYF.